The text below deals with one T cell receptor (beta chain). The antigen this receptor binds is unknown. Per-nucleotide qualities are absent, and no much larger clonotype sits a single base away. TCR beta VDJ combination and CDR3 sequence profiling used genomic DNA as the template. An Illumina HiSeq 2000 was used for TCR repertoire sequencing. Turning to the authors' computational methods: TRBV/TRBJ rearrangement plots, CDR3 size and DJ length profiles, and Simpson's diversity index were used to evaluate the repertoires. The most abundant DNA sequence in the deep sequencing data was defined as the immunodominant clone. CDR3 amino acid sequences were checked for sharing between subjects and were compared against published repertoires and the VDJdb database. In TCRdb, the public reads were trimmed at Q25 with fastp and aligned with MiXCR, with productive beta chains retained. Identical CDR3 proteins give one entry, which carries the most common genes and DNA. The V and J calls come from TCRdb's annotation, not from the publication. In this sample the table shows roughly 170,000 distinct CDR3 sequences, just under 65% of which occur a single time. 35% to 50% of the sample goes to the ten largest clones.

V gives up 3 bases and J gives up 9 bases, and the segment between their germline ends measures 15 bases. According to the germline V gene (reference sequence), CDR1 reads LNHDA and CDR2 reads SQIVND. Reading from cysteine to phenylalanine, the CDR3 counts 15 amino acids. Only CDR3 DNA is held: 45 bases, read in frame from base 1. The record originates from a study of CD8+CD57+ T cells in acquired aplastic anemia (dated by TCRdb to the late 2010s). Background for the entire study: A mean of approximately 3 ug of DNA, ranging from roughly 0.2 to 27.4 ug, was extracted from sorted CD4+ and CD8+ cells. Mean read counts for healthy donor samples were 8.5 million to 10.8 million for CD4+ cells and roughly 12 million for CD8+ cells. Points the paper makes about the study in general: Between patients and healthy controls, no significant difference in CD8+ Simpson's diversity was found (P=0.060). About 28 CD8+ CDR3 sequences were found in both patients and controls but appeared to be highly expressed in patients and within the immunodominant clones of the patients.

TCR repertoires of sorted CD4+ and CD8+ blood T cells from severe aplastic anemia patients and healthy subjects were deep-sequenced in the study. Ficoll-Paque density gradient centrifugation was used to isolate peripheral blood mononuclear cells. Before DNA extraction, CD4+ and CD8+ T cells were sorted with FACS or magnetic beads. The sample consisted of sorted CD4+, CD8+, or CD8+CD57+ T cells (not recorded which) from PBMCs. The V gene is TRBV19 and the J gene is TRBJ1-6; a tentative D match to TRBD1 spans 5 bases. The receptor's source is a human donor in good health. The CDR3 here reads CASSISRDGGSPLHF. The DNA reads TGTGCCAGTAGTATTTCGAGGGATGGGGGTTCACCCCTCCACTTT.